These 24 T cell receptor beta chains came from one sample sequenced in a study of Tregs in tolerant kidney transplant recipients. The protocol was immunoSEQ multiplex PCR, while the TCRdb copy is restricted to in-frame clones and leaves out a portion. The sample yields about 100,000 clones, 93% seen once. The sample was CD4+ T cells from blood, taken before the transplant. Source of these receptors: a human donor who received a combined kidney and bone marrow transplant.

This clone was observed once. The gene calls are TRBV4-3 and TRBJ2-1; 8 bases agree with TRBD2. V was clipped by 1 base and J by 6 bases; unmatched bases: 5. The germline V gene encodes CDR1 LGHNA and CDR2 YSLEER. The CDR3 has 15 amino acids. CDR3 in DNA: TGCGCCAGCAGCCAAGGGACTAGCTGGGTCAATGAGCAGTTCTTC. It codes for CASSQGTSWVNEQFF.

V is TRBV29-1 and J is TRBJ1-2; TRBD1 agrees at 8 bases. V gave up 6 bases and J gave up 4 bases; unmatched junction bases: 13. The V gene's germline CDR1 is SQVTM and CDR2 ANQGSEA. CDR3 size: 15 residues. The CDR3 bases are TGCAGCGTCGTGGGGGACAGGCCAGTACTCTATGGCTACACCTTC. Translation gives CSVVGDRPVLYGYTF.

This clone was seen just once. The chain links TRBV4-2 to TRBJ1-3; D ambiguous. The V and J ends lost 0 bases and 5 bases respectively, with 26 bases between them. The CDR3 has 20 amino acids. CDR1 is LGHNA and CDR2 is YNFKEQ in the germline V gene. The CDR3 sequence is CASSQDPRGRGSLGRNTIYF. CDR3 coding DNA: TGTGCCAGCAGCCAAGATCCCCGTGGCCGGGGAAGTCTGGGAAGAAACACCATATATTTT.

This clone was counted once. The rearrangement uses TRBV11-3 and TRBJ1-5; 9 positions agree with TRBD1. Trimming cost V 5 bases and J 1 base; bases outside gene matches: 3. The CDR3 runs to 15 residues. CDR1 and CDR2 from the germline V gene are SGHNT and YENEEA. The CDR3 sequence is CASSLGQGSNQPQHF. DNA for the CDR3: TGTGCCAGCAGCCTCGGACAGGGGAGCAATCAGCCCCAGCATTTT.

The V call is TRBV5-4, the J call TRBJ2-7; 9 nucleotides line up with TRBD1. J was trimmed by 9 bases and V by 4 bases; bases with no gene match: 8. The CDR3 spans 13 residues. CDR1 and CDR2 from the germline V gene are SGHNT and YYREEE (reference sequence). The chain's CDR3 is CASSRGQGWVQYF. CDR3 nucleotide sequence: TGTGCCAGCAGCCGTGGACAGGGGTGGGTGCAGTACTTC. The full variable domain, in which reference TRBV5-4 and TRBJ2-7 provide the parts outside the CDR3, is ETGVTQSPTHLIKTRGQQVTLRCSSQSGHNTVSWYQQALGQGPQFIFQYYREEENGRGNFPPRFSGLQFPNYSSELNVNALELDDSALYLCASSRGQGWVQYFGPGTRLTVT.

The chain couples TRBV14 to TRBJ2-7, with 11 bases aligning to TRBD2. Germline assignment: CDR1 SGHDN and CDR2 FVKESK. V dropped 6 bases and J dropped 4; count of bases not matched to a gene: 5. The CDR3 contains 14 residues. CDR3: CASRPSGGLYEQYF. CDR3 DNA: TGTGCCAGCAGGCCTAGCGGGGGGTTATACGAGCAGTACTTC.

The chain employs TRBV7-9 and TRBJ2-7; D is undetermined. Germline V gene data show CDR1 as SEHNR and CDR2 as FQNEAQ (reference sequence). The CDR3 consists of 12 residues. V was trimmed by 5 bases and J by 3 bases, leaving 8 bases between them. The CDR3 spells CASSGLHYEQYF. CDR3 coding DNA: TGTGCCAGCAGCGGGCTTCACTACGAGCAGTACTTC.

This clone was seen once. The chain is built from TRBV5-1 and TRBJ2-3, with D possibly TRBD2 on 6 matching bases. V was pared by 1 base and J by 3 bases, with 15 bases between. Germline CDR1 is SGHRS and CDR2 is YFSETQ. This CDR3 has 16 amino acids. The CDR3 region is CASSLKLAPGTDTQYF. Written as DNA, the CDR3 is TGCGCCAGCAGCTTGAAACTAGCCCCGGGGACAGATACGCAGTATTTT. The full variable domain, with the rest looked up from reference TRBV5-1 and TRBJ2-3, is KAGVTQTPRYLIKTRGQQVTLSCSPISGHRSVSWYQQTPGQGLQFLFEYFSETQRNKGNFPGRFSGRQFSNSRSEMNVSTLELGDSALYLCASSLKLAPGTDTQYFGPGTRLTVL.

J is TRBJ1-2 and V is TRBV5-4; D remains ambiguous. The CDR3 sequence is 14 residues long. Trimming cost V 3 bases and J 6 bases, with 15 bases left between them. Germline V lookup: CDR1 SGHNT, CDR2 YYREEE (reference sequence). The DNA of the CDR3 is TGTGCCAGCAGCTCTACCACCCGGGGAAATGGCTACACCTTC. Its protein is CASSSTTRGNGYTF.

J is TRBJ2-5 and V is TRBV6-5; D perhaps matches TRBD1 (6 bases). The CDR3 totals 14 residues. Germline V gene lookup returns CDR1 MNHEY and CDR2 SVGAGI. Trimming pared 6 bases from V and 11 bases from J, leaving 22 bases between. The CDR3 protein is CASSTRDKRMEQYF. The CDR3 bases are TGTGCCAGCAGCACAAGGGACAAACGAATGGAGCAGTACTTC.

The chain combines TRBV9 with TRBJ2-1; D is perhaps TRBD2 (7 bases). Trimming took off 1 base at V and 7 bases at J, with 15 bases between the two ends. Germline V lookup: CDR1 SGDLS, CDR2 YYNGEE. The CDR3 runs to 15 residues. CDR3 loop: CASSVTGLGGNEQFF. The DNA for the CDR3 is TGTGCCAGCAGCGTAACAGGACTAGGGGGGAATGAGCAGTTCTTC.

This clone showed up many times. The rearrangement uses TRBV10-3 and TRBJ2-3, with D perhaps TRBD2 (6 bases). CDR1 ENHRY and CDR2 SYGVKD come from the germline V gene. The CDR3 extends over 14 amino acids. V was clipped by 7 bases and J by 2 bases, with 13 bases between them. The CDR3 spells CAITPGLYTDTQYF. As DNA, the CDR3 is TGTGCCATCACCCCGGGACTCTACACAGATACGCAGTATTTT.

The V and J genes are TRBV2 and TRBJ1-5, with D possibly matching TRBD1 (5 bases). Germline CDR1 SNHLY, CDR2 FYNNEI. With 4 bases removed from V and 0 bases from J, the gap between germline ends came to 7 bases. The CDR3 is 14 amino acids. The CDR3 sequence is CASSAQGSNQPQHF. The DNA of the CDR3 is TGTGCCAGCAGTGCTCAGGGTAGCAATCAGCCCCAGCATTTT.

The CDR3 region has the DNA TGTGCCAGCAGCTTAAACAGGGGGCTAGCTTTCTTT. Translated, it gives CASSLNRGLAFF. This chain connects TRBV7-2 to TRBJ1-1, with 9 bases lining up with TRBD1. This CDR3 spans 12 amino acids. CDR1 and CDR2 from the germline V gene are SGHTA and FQGNSA. The V and J ends lost 2 bases and 10 bases, in that order; junction bases with no gene match: 2.

V is TRBV7-2 and J is TRBJ2-2; D possibly corresponds to TRBD2 (5 bases). Germline values: CDR1 SGHTA, CDR2 FQGNSA. Trimming removed 1 base at V and 3 bases at J, with 12 bases between. The CDR3 covers 16 residues. CDR3 sequence (DNA): TGTGCCAGCAGCTTAGTATCCGGGATGGACACCGGGGAGCTGTTTTTT. As protein: CASSLVSGMDTGELFF.

The J gene is TRBJ2-7, the V gene TRBV6-5; 7 nucleotides align to TRBD2. Trimming at V came to 8 bases and at J to 1 base, leaving 11 bases not matched to a gene. The CDR3 covers 15 residues. Germline CDR1 reads MNHEY; CDR2 reads SVGAGI. The CDR3 here is CASGRQSGVSYEQYF. For the CDR3, the DNA is TGTGCCAGCGGACGTCAGAGCGGGGTATCCTACGAGCAGTACTTC.

CDR3 residues: CAASGGSSQPQHF. The CDR3 DNA sequence: TGTGCCGCCTCCGGAGGGTCGAGTCAGCCCCAGCATTTT. The chain carries TRBV10-3 and TRBJ1-5, with D unresolved. Germline V gives CDR1 ENHRY, CDR2 SYGVKD. The CDR3 sequence is 13 residues long. Trimming left V 11 bases short and J 6 bases short, with 17 bases between.

V usage is TRBV6-1 and J usage is TRBJ1-2; TRBD1 might be the D (5 bases). The CDR3 has 16 amino acids. V lost 4 bases to trimming and J lost 2 bases, with 17 bases between them. In germline, CDR1 is MNHNS, CDR2 SASEGT. The CDR3 DNA is TGTGCCAGCAGTGTTCTGACAGCCGCCAGGAACTATGGCTACACCTTC. The encoded protein is CASSVLTAARNYGYTF.

In nucleotides, the CDR3 is TGTGCCAGCAGTGAATCAGGCGGAAACACCATATATTTT. It translates to CASSESGGNTIYF. The chain employs TRBV6-1 and TRBJ1-3; D gene unclear. V was clipped by 2 bases and J by 4 bases, with 6 bases between them. CDR3 length: 13 amino acids. Germline CDR1 reads MNHNS; CDR2 reads SASEGT.

The chain couples TRBV14 to TRBJ2-7; 8 bases fit TRBD2. The ends lost 2 bases at V and 7 bases at J; junction bases unmatched: 4. CDR3 length equals 13 residues. The V gene's germline CDR1 is SGHDN and CDR2 FVKESK. CDR3 amino acids: CASSQPGGGEQYF. DNA for the CDR3: TGTGCCAGCAGCCAACCGGGAGGGGGAGAGCAGTACTTC.

The CDR3 here is CASRGTAEAFF. Here the CDR3 DNA reads TGTGCCAGTCGGGGGACAGCCGAAGCTTTCTTT. This chain connects TRBV19 to TRBJ1-1, with 7 bases identical to TRBD1. The CDR3 has 11 residues. Germline CDR1 LNHDA, CDR2 SQIVND (reference sequence). Unmatched junction bases numbered 5, after V lost 8 bases and J lost 8 bases.

The chain links TRBV11-3 to TRBJ2-2, with 9 bases matching TRBD1. The CDR3 is 14 residues long. The trim removed 5 bases at V and 6 bases at J, leaving 4 bases unmatched. CDR1 SGHNT and CDR2 YENEEA come from the germline V gene. CDR3 coding DNA: TGTGCCAGCAGCCCCCGGACAGGGGCCGGGGAGCTGTTTTTT. Protein: CASSPRTGAGELFF.

This chain connects TRBV29-1 to TRBJ1-1; 7 bases fit TRBD1. Looked up from germline, CDR1 is SQVTM and CDR2 is ANQGSEA. With V trimmed by 7 bases and J by 4 bases, 6 bases remained unmatched. The CDR3 covers 12 residues. The CDR3 sequence: CSAHTGATEAFF. The CDR3 nucleotides are TGCAGCGCACACACAGGGGCCACTGAAGCTTTCTTT.

V and J are TRBV18 and TRBJ2-2, with 8 bases lining up with TRBD2. The CDR3 has 16 amino acids. Germline V gene data show CDR1 as KGHSH and CDR2 as LQKENI. J was trimmed by 5 bases and V by 2 bases; bases with no gene match: 7. The chain's CDR3 is CASSPTATGGTGELFF. The CDR3, as DNA: TGTGCCAGCTCACCAACTGCGACGGGGGGGACCGGGGAGCTGTTTTTT.